These 29 T cell receptor beta chains originate from one sample sequenced in a study of cytomegalovirus exposure and HLA in healthy donors. Amplification used 60 Vbeta primers and 13 Jbeta primers. Generated by immunoSEQ multiplex PCR, the TCRdb table keeps only in-frame clones and is missing some. This table holds roughly 200,000 clones. The material sequenced was PBMCs. The origin of the receptors is a girl aged 2-15 years in good health and CMV-seropositive.

The CDR3 reads CASSAPGLDTDTQYF. The CDR3 DNA reads as TGTGCCAGCAGCGCCCCGGGACTAGACACAGATACGCAGTATTTT. The chain joins TRBV7-3 to TRBJ2-3, with 8 bases identical to TRBD2. From germline, CDR1 is SGHTA and CDR2 FQGTGA. The trim removed 5 bases at V and 2 bases at J, leaving 6 bases unmatched. The CDR3 spans 15 residues. The entire variable domain, with the rest obtained from reference TRBV7-3 and TRBJ2-3, is as follows: GAGVSQTPSNKVTEKGKYVELRCDPISGHTALYWYRQSLGQGPEFLIYFQGTGAADDSGLPNDRFFAVRPEGSVSTLKIQRTERGDSAVYLCASSAPGLDTDTQYFGPGTRLTVL.

CDR3 protein: CASTGGAIYGYTF. For the CDR3, the DNA is TGTGCCAGCACAGGGGGCGCGATCTATGGCTACACCTTC. This sequence joins TRBV28 and TRBJ1-2; 8 bases fit TRBD1. Germline CDR1 reads MDHEN; CDR2 reads SYDVKM. The CDR3 covers 13 residues. Trimming removed 7 bases from V and 4 bases from J; junction bases left unmatched: 5.

The chain is built from TRBV6-1 and TRBJ1-5; D gene ambiguous. The V gene lost 0 bases and the J gene lost 5 bases, with 14 bases spanning the gap. This CDR3 region has 16 residues. Germline V gene sequence: CDR1 MNHNS, CDR2 SASEGT. The CDR3 region is CASSEAVGTAYQPQHF. The CDR3 DNA is TGTGCCAGCAGTGAAGCGGTAGGAACAGCTTATCAGCCCCAGCATTTT.

The rearrangement joins TRBV4-1 to TRBJ2-7; D uncertain. The ends were cut back, 0 bases at V and 5 bases at J, with 8 bases in the middle. The germline gives CDR1 MGHRA, CDR2 YSYEKL. The CDR3 length is 13 residues. Here the CDR3 DNA reads TGCGCCAGCAGCCAAGAGACAAGCAACGAGCAGTACTTC. Protein product: CASSQETSNEQYF.

The V and J genes are TRBV14 and TRBJ1-6; tentatively, D is TRBD1 (6 bases). Germline CDR1 and CDR2: SGHDN and FVKESK. Trimming removed 4 bases at V and 8 bases at J, with 9 bases between. The CDR3 covers 13 residues. The DNA of the CDR3 is TGTGCCAGCAGCCCGAGGACAGATTCACCCCTCCACTTT. Protein product: CASSPRTDSPLHF.

The gene calls are TRBV11-2 and TRBJ1-5; 9 nucleotides line up with TRBD1. Germline-derived CDR1 and CDR2 are SGHAT and FQNNGV. With V trimmed by 4 bases and J by 1 base, 2 bases remained unmatched. This CDR3 has 15 amino acids. CDR3: CASSWGTGSNQPQHF. CDR3 sequence (DNA): TGTGCCAGCAGCTGGGGGACAGGGAGCAATCAGCCCCAGCATTTT.

This chain uses TRBV5-1 with TRBJ2-7; tentative D call: TRBD1 (5 bases). Germline CDR1 reads SGHRS; CDR2 reads YFSETQ. The V end lost 0 bases, the J end lost 5 bases, and 9 bases lay between the germline ends. This CDR3 region has 13 residues. The CDR3, as DNA: TGCGCCAGCAGCTTGGTGGACACCGACGAGCAGTACTTC. Its protein product is CASSLVDTDEQYF.

The rearrangement uses TRBV29-1 and TRBJ2-1, with TRBD2 matching over 13 bases. The CDR3 contains 16 residues. V shed 1 base, J shed 0 bases, and the junction held 0 bases outside the gene matches. The germline gives CDR1 SQVTM, CDR2 ANQGSEA. The CDR3 is CSVEGTSGSSYNEQFF. Written as DNA, the CDR3 is TGCAGCGTTGAAGGGACTAGCGGGAGCTCCTACAATGAGCAGTTCTTC.

Details on this clone: One end of the junction is discordant with germline, which a read error may explain. The rearrangement uses TRBV6-1 and TRBJ1-5; 9 bases match TRBD1. In germline, CDR1 is MNHNS, CDR2 SASEGT. CDR3 size: 12 residues. The CDR3 coding sequence is TGTGCCAGCAGAGTTGGTCGGGACAGGGCATATTTT. Protein sequence: CASRVGRDRAYF.

V is TRBV11-1 and J is TRBJ2-7, with TRBD1 matching 7 bases. There are 15 residues in the CDR3. Germline CDR1 is SGHAT and CDR2 is FQDESV (reference sequence). V lost 3 bases, J lost 7 bases, and 12 bases stayed unmatched. The CDR3 DNA reads as TGTGCCAGCAGCTTGACCGGACAGGACTCCCTGGAGCAGTACTTC. This gives the protein CASSLTGQDSLEQYF.

This rearrangement joins TRBV6-5 to TRBJ1-2; D gene uncertain. Germline-derived CDR1 and CDR2 are MNHEY and SVGAGI. Trimming shortened V by 2 bases and J by 2 bases, and 15 bases separated the two germline ends. This CDR3 contains 16 residues. The CDR3 DNA follows: TGTGCCAGCAGTTACCTTACCGACACGCCAAACTATGGCTACACCTTC. It codes for CASSYLTDTPNYGYTF.

The rearrangement joins TRBV28 to TRBJ1-4; D unresolved. This CDR3 region has 10 residues. Trimming took 5 bases from V and 8 from J, leaving 3 bases between them. Germline V gives CDR1 MDHEN, CDR2 SYDVKM. This CDR3 is CASSQEKLFF. CDR3 coding DNA: TGTGCCAGCAGTCAGGAAAAACTGTTTTTT.

The V call is TRBV28, the J call TRBJ2-5; 7 nucleotides align to TRBD2. Per the germline V gene, CDR1 is MDHEN and CDR2 is SYDVKM. V shed 3 bases, J shed 1 base, and the junction held 8 bases outside the gene matches. CDR3 length: 16 residues. In nucleotides, the CDR3 is TGTGCCAGCAGTTTGTTCTTTGGGGGGGTCCAAGAGACCCAGTACTTC. The encoded protein is CASSLFFGGVQETQYF.

V and J are TRBV19 and TRBJ2-7; 8 positions agree with TRBD2. V trimming: 0 bases; J trimming: 5 bases; junction bases outside the gene matches: 3. Germline V gives CDR1 LNHDA, CDR2 SQIVND (reference sequence). The CDR3 totals 14 residues. For the CDR3, the DNA is TGTGCCAGTAGTATAGAAGCGGGAGCCCACGAGCAGTACTTC. Encoded protein: CASSIEAGAHEQYF. The complete variable domain, with remaining parts taken from reference TRBV19 and TRBJ2-7, reads DGGITQSPKYLFRKEGQNVTLSCEQNLNHDAMYWYRQDPGQGLRLIYYSQIVNDFQKGDIAEGYSVSREKKESFPLTVTSAQKNPTAFYLCASSIEAGAHEQYFGPGTRLTVT.

The chain is built from TRBV15 and TRBJ2-2, with D possibly being TRBD2 (6 bases). The ends were cut back, 8 bases at V and 6 bases at J, with 16 bases in the middle. The germline V gene encodes CDR1 LNHNV and CDR2 YYDKDF (reference sequence). The CDR3 contains 14 residues. CDR3 region: CATEMGERAGELFF. The CDR3 DNA reads TGTGCCACCGAGATGGGAGAGCGGGCCGGGGAGCTGTTTTTT.

The gene calls are TRBV28 and TRBJ1-4; 9 bases are shared with TRBD1. Germline-derived CDR1 and CDR2 are MDHEN and SYDVKM. The CDR3 contains 18 residues. Trimming removed 2 bases from V and 12 bases from J; junction bases left unmatched: 19. This CDR3 reads CASSLRRTGDIAGGELFF. CDR3 bases: TGTGCCAGCAGTTTACGACGGACAGGGGATATAGCAGGCGGAGAACTGTTTTTT.

The rearrangement joins TRBV11-2 to TRBJ1-5; D not resolved. CDR3 length: 18 residues. CDR1 SGHAT and CDR2 FQNNGV come from the germline V gene. V dropped 0 bases and J dropped 2 bases, with 17 bases sitting between them. For the CDR3, the DNA is TGTGCCAGCAGCTTAGATTCCCTCGGTGCTTTGGGCAATCAGCCCCAGCATTTT. Amino acid sequence: CASSLDSLGALGNQPQHF.

This chain connects TRBV28 to TRBJ1-2, with 7 bases fitting TRBD1. The CDR3 is made up of 14 amino acids. Germline lookup yields CDR1 MDHEN and CDR2 SYDVKM. V shed 4 bases, J shed 8 bases, and the junction held 10 bases outside the gene matches. CDR3 nucleotides: TGTGCCAGCAGTTCTAACAACAGGGGCGGCGGCTACACCTTC. This translates into CASSSNNRGGGYTF.

The CDR3 protein is CASSLGGADRDHYGYTF. In DNA form, the CDR3 reads TGTGCCAGCAGCTTAGGTGGGGCGGACAGGGATCACTATGGCTACACCTTC. V usage is TRBV7-9 and J usage is TRBJ1-2, with 8 bases matching TRBD1. Trimming cost V 1 base and J 3 bases; bases outside gene matches: 10. This CDR3 spans 17 amino acids. Looked up from germline, CDR1 is SEHNR and CDR2 is FQNEAQ (reference sequence).

Of note for this clone: The same CDR3 also results from other DNA sequences found in this sample. The rearrangement joins TRBV13 to TRBJ2-7, with 10 bases aligning to TRBD1. With 4 bases clipped from V and 0 bases from J, the junction kept 6 bases outside the gene matches. The V gene's germline CDR1 is PRHDT and CDR2 FYEKMQ (reference sequence). The CDR3 has 16 amino acids. This chain's CDR3 is CASSSLGDRGSYEQYF. DNA of the CDR3: TGTGCCAGCAGCTCCCTGGGGGACAGGGGCTCCTACGAGCAGTACTTC.

This chain uses TRBV28 with TRBJ2-3, with 7 positions matching TRBD2. Germline V gives CDR1 MDHEN, CDR2 SYDVKM. J gave up 4 bases and V 4 bases, and 11 bases lay outside the gene matches. There are 16 residues in the CDR3. The CDR3 loop reads CASSSRTAGEADTQYF. The CDR3 bases are TGTGCCAGCAGTTCTCGTACGGCGGGAGAGGCAGATACGCAGTATTTT. Full variable domain (rest looked up from reference TRBV28 and TRBJ2-3): DVKVTQSSRYLVKRTGEKVFLECVQDMDHENMFWYRQDPGLGLRLIYFSYDVKMKEKGDIPEGYSVSREKKERFSLILESASTNQTSMYLCASSSRTAGEADTQYFGPGTRLTVL.

The chain joins TRBV6-6 to TRBJ2-7; 11 bases align to TRBD2. The V gene end was trimmed by 4 bases and the J gene end by 5 bases; junction bases not matched to a gene: 7. This CDR3 contains 15 residues. Germline CDR1 and CDR2: MNHNY and SVGAGI (reference sequence). CDR3 sequence (DNA): TGTGCCAGCAGTTTCTCACCGACTAGCGGGGACGAGCAGTACTTC. Amino acids: CASSFSPTSGDEQYF.

The chain is built from TRBV19 and TRBJ2-1; 9 positions agree with TRBD1. Germline V gene sequence: CDR1 LNHDA, CDR2 SQIVND (reference sequence). The CDR3 contains 13 residues. V was pared by 3 bases and J by 11 bases, with 5 bases of the junction left unmatched. The CDR3 coding sequence is TGTGCCAGTAGTATGACGGACAGGGGCAAGCAGTTCTTC. Amino acids: CASSMTDRGKQFF.

CDR3 residues: CASGKRSITDTQYF. As DNA, the CDR3 is TGTGCCAGCGGCAAGAGGTCGATCACAGATACGCAGTATTTT. V is TRBV9 and J is TRBJ2-3; no reliable D call. This CDR3 is 14 amino acids long. Germline V gene sequence: CDR1 SGDLS, CDR2 YYNGEE. Trimming removed 7 bases from V and 2 bases from J, with 14 bases in between.

The gene calls are TRBV4-1 and TRBJ1-1; 8 nucleotides match TRBD1. The CDR3 is 17 residues long. The V segment lost 3 bases and the J segment 5 bases; nucleotides outside the gene matches: 14. Germline lookup yields CDR1 MGHRA and CDR2 YSYEKL. The CDR3 loop reads CASSQDAGTGLLTEAFF. CDR3 bases: TGCGCCAGCAGCCAGGACGCCGGGACAGGCCTGCTGACTGAAGCTTTCTTT.

V usage is TRBV19 and J usage is TRBJ1-4, with TRBD1 identical over 7 bases. This CDR3 has 16 amino acids. Trimming cost V 7 bases and J 1 base; bases outside gene matches: 9. Germline CDR1 and CDR2: LNHDA and SQIVND (reference sequence). CDR3 DNA: TGTGCCAGTACCCCCGCGGACAGGCTAACTAATGAAAAACTGTTTTTT. It encodes CASTPADRLTNEKLFF.

The V gene is TRBV7-8, the J gene TRBJ2-6, with 7 bases matching TRBD1. V shed 3 bases and J 1 base; nucleotides not matched to a gene: 3. The CDR3 loop spans 16 amino acids. Germline assignment: CDR1 SGHVS and CDR2 FQNEAQ. The CDR3 DNA sequence: TGTGCCAGCAGCTTCGACAGGGTTTCTGGGGCCAACGTCCTGACTTTC. It codes for CASSFDRVSGANVLTF.

This sequence joins TRBV15 and TRBJ2-7; no firm D call. Germline V lookup: CDR1 LNHNV, CDR2 YYDKDF (reference sequence). The V end lost 0 bases, the J end lost 4 bases, and 4 bases lay between the germline ends. The CDR3 is 12 residues long. The chain's CDR3 is CATSRESYEQYF. CDR3 in DNA: TGTGCCACCAGCAGAGAGTCTTACGAGCAGTACTTC.

The rearrangement joins TRBV9 to TRBJ2-7; 12 nucleotides match TRBD1. V dropped 4 bases and J dropped 4; count of bases not matched to a gene: 3. The germline gives CDR1 SGDLS, CDR2 YYNGEE. This CDR3 has 14 amino acids. For the CDR3, the DNA is TGTGCCAGCAGCCCGGGACAGGGGGCTTACGAGCAGTACTTC. This codes for CASSPGQGAYEQYF.